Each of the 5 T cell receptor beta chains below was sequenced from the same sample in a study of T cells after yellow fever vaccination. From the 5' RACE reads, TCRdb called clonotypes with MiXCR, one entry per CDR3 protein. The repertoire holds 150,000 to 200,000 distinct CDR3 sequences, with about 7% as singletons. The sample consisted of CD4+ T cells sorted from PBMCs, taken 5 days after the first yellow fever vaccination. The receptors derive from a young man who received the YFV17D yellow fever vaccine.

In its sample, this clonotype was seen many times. Written as DNA, the CDR3 is TGCGCCAGCAGCGCACTCACTAGCGGGGGGGCCCGTGAGCAGTTCTTC. It yields the protein CASSALTSGGAREQFF. The rearrangement links TRBV5-1 to TRBJ2-1; TRBD2 agrees at 13 bases. Germline loops: CDR1 SGHRS, CDR2 YFSETQ. With V trimmed by 4 bases and J by 9 bases, 10 bases remained unmatched. The CDR3 runs 16 residues. The full variable domain, in which reference TRBV5-1 and TRBJ2-1 provide the parts outside the CDR3, is KAGVTQTPRYLIKTRGQQVTLSCSPISGHRSVSWYQQTPGQGLQFLFEYFSETQRNKGNFPGRFSGRQFSNSRSEMNVSTLELGDSALYLCASSALTSGGAREQFFGPGTRLTVL.

Here the CDR3 DNA reads TGTGCCAGCAGTTTAGGGCACCAGGAAGCTTTCTTT. It specifies CASSLGHQEAFF. This chain links TRBV12-3 or TRBV12-4 with TRBJ1-1; unclear D gene. CDR3 length: 12 residues. The V end was cut by 1 base, the J end by 8 bases, with 8 bases between.

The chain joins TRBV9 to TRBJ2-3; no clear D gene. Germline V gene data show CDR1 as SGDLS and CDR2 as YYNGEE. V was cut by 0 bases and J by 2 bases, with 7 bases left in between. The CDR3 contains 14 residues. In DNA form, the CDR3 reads TGTGCCAGCAGCGTAGGTACTTACACAGATACGCAGTATTTT. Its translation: CASSVGTYTDTQYF.

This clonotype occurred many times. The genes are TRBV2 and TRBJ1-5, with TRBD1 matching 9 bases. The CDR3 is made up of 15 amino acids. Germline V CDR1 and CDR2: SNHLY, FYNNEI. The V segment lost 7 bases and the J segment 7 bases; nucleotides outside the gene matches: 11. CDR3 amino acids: CASNPDRGSDQPQHF. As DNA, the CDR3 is TGTGCCAGCAATCCCGACAGGGGGTCGGACCAGCCCCAGCATTTT.

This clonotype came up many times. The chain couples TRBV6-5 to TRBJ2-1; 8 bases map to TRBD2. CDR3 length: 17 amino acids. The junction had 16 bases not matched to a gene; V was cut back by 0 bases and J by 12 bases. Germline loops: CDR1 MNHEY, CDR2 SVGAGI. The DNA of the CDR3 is TGTGCCAGCAGTTACTCCCTAGCGGGCTCCCCCGTTTTTGCGCAGTTCTTC. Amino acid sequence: CASSYSLAGSPVFAQFF.